The source of this T cell receptor (beta chain) is a study of CXCR3-negative and CXCR3-positive naive CD8 T cells. Study-wide points: CD5 surface expression was similar among naive subsets, and TCR strength was estimated by inference from TRB CDR3 properties. Memory CD8+ cells showed much lower diversity, while both naive subsets were comparably high. CXCR3-negative naive cells had less hydrophobic TRB CDR3s than did CXCR3-positive naive cells.

All CD8+ T cell subsets were sorted in triplicate at fewer than 350,000 cells each. Cells that were CD45RO-CCR7+CD27+CD95- constituted naive CD8+ T cells. Germline lookup yields CDR1 LNHDA and CDR2 SQIVND (reference sequence). The CDR3 totals 16 residues. For this clonotype: The antigen is not known.

With UMI labels, 5' RACE was used to prepare the TRB cDNA libraries. TCRdb re-called the 5' RACE reads, yielding one record per CDR3 amino acid sequence without DNA. The record lists 130,000 to 150,000 distinct CDR3 sequences, of which the ten most abundant hold roughly 0.28%. This chain joins TRBV19 and TRBJ2-1; TCRdb lists TRBD2, though no DNA is available to test this call. The source is a human donor in good health. Some clones in this sample may be carry-over from other donors' samples. Sequencing was performed on naive CXCR3+ CD8+ T cells from blood. Subset denoted: CD45RO-CCR7+CD27+CD95- naive CD8+ T cells expressing CXCR3 (TNR3+). The CDR3 protein is CASSAGSGTSGVEQFF.